This T cell receptor (beta chain) was retrieved from a study of cytomegalovirus exposure and HLA in healthy donors. Sequencing used immunoSEQ multiplex PCR; TCRdb keeps in-frame clones, though not all of them. The table lists roughly 100,000 clones, about 88% of them singletons, with over 3% in the top ten. This clone was seen just once. CDR1 MGHRA and CDR2 YSYEKL come from the germline V gene. The ends were cut back, 5 bases at V and 5 bases at J, with 17 bases in the middle. CDR3 size: 15 residues. The approximately 120-subject validation cohort, separate from the 666-subject first cohort, included the donors.

This TCR was sampled from a woman in her late teens or twenties in good health and CMV-seropositive. The sequencing sample was made of PBMCs. The chain employs TRBV4-1 and TRBJ2-3; D may be TRBD1 (6 bases). DNA of the CDR3: TGCGCCAGCAGCTGGGGGCCATCGAGGGGAGATACGCAGTATTTT. As protein: CASSWGPSRGDTQYF.